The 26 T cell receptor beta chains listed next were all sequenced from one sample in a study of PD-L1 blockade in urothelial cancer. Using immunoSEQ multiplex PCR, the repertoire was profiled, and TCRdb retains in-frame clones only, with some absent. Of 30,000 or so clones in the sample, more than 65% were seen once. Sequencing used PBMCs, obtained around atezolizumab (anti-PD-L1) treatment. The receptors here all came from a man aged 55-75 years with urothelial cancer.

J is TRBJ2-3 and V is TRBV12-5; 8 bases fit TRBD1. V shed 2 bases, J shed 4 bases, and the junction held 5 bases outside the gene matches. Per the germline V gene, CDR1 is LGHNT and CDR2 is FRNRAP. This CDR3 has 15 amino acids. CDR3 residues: CASGLYSGGADTQYF. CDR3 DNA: TGTGCTAGTGGTTTGTACTCAGGGGGCGCAGATACGCAGTATTTT.

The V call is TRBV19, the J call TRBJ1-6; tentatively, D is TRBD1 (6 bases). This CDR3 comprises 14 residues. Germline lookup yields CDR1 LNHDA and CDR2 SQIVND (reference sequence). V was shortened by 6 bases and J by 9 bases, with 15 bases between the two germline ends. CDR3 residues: CASSLGTFGSPLHF. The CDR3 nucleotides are TGTGCCAGTAGCCTAGGGACATTTGGTTCACCCCTCCACTTT. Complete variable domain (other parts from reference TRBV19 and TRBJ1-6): DGGITQSPKYLFRKEGQNVTLSCEQNLNHDAMYWYRQDPGQGLRLIYYSQIVNDFQKGDIAEGYSVSREKKESFPLTVTSAQKNPTAFYLCASSLGTFGSPLHFGNGTRLTVT.

CDR3 in amino acids: CASSATGTGFYGYTF. CDR3 DNA: TGTGCCAGTAGTGCCACCGGGACAGGGTTCTATGGCTACACCTTC. The gene calls are TRBV19 and TRBJ1-2, with 9 positions matching TRBD1. The CDR3 loop spans 15 amino acids. The germline V gene encodes CDR1 LNHDA and CDR2 SQIVND (reference sequence). V shed 5 bases and J 4 bases; nucleotides not matched to a gene: 8.

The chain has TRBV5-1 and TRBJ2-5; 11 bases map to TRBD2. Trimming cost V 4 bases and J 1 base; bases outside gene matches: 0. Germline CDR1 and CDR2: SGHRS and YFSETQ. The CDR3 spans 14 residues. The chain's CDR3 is CASSGTSGQETQYF. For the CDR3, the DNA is TGCGCCAGCAGCGGGACTAGCGGCCAAGAGACCCAGTACTTC.

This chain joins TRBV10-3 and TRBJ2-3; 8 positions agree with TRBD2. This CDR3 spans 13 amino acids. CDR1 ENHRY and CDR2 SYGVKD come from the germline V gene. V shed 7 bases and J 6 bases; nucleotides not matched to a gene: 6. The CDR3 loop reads CAIKSGSADTQYF. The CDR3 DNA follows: TGTGCCATCAAGAGCGGGAGCGCGGATACGCAGTATTTT.

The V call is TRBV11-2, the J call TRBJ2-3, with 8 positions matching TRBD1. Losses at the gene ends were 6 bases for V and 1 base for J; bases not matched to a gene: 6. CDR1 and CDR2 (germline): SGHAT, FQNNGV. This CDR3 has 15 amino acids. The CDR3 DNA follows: TGTGCCAGCAGTCCGACAGGGGCCGGCACAGATACGCAGTATTTT. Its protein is CASSPTGAGTDTQYF.

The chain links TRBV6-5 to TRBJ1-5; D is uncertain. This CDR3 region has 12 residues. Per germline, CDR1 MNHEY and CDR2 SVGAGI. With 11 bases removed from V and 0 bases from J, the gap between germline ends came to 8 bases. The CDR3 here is CAAGDSNQPQHF. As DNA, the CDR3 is TGTGCCGCCGGGGATAGCAATCAGCCCCAGCATTTT.

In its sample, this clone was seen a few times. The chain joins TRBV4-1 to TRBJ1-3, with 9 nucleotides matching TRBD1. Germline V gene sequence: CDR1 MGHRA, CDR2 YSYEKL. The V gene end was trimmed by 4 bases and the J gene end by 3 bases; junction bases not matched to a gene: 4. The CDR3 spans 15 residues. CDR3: CASSLQGASGNTIYF. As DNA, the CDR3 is TGCGCCAGCAGCCTACAGGGGGCGAGTGGAAACACCATATATTTT.

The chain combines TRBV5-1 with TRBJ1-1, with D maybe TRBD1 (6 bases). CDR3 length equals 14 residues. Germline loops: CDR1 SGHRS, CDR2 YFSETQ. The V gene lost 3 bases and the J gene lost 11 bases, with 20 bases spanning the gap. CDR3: CASSSEQGLSRAFF. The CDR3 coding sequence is TGCGCCAGCAGCTCCGAGCAGGGGCTCTCAAGGGCTTTCTTT.

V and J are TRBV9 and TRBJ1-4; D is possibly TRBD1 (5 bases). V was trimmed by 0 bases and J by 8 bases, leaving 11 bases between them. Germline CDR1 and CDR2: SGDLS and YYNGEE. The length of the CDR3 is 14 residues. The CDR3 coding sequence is TGTGCCAGCAGCGTAGCAGGGAACGGCGAAAAACTGTTTTTT. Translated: CASSVAGNGEKLFF.

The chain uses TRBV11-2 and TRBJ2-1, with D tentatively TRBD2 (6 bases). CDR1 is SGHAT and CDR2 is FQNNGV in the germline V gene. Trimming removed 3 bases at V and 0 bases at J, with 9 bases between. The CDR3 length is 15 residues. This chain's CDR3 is CASSFAGLSYNEQFF. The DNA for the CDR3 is TGTGCCAGCAGCTTCGCGGGGCTCTCCTACAATGAGCAGTTCTTC.

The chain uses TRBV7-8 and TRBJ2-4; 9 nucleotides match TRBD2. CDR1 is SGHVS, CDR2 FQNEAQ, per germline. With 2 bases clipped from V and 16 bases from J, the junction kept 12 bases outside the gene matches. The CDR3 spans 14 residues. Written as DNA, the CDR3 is TGTGCCAGCAGCTTAATAACGGGGCCGGGACTAGCATACTTC. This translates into CASSLITGPGLAYF.

CDR3 nucleotide sequence: TGTGCCAGCAGTTTAAAGGACAGCTCCTACGAGCAGTACTTC. Amino acid sequence: CASSLKDSSYEQYF. The genes are TRBV27 and TRBJ2-7; the D gene is possibly TRBD1 (6 bases). Trimming removed 2 bases from V and 0 bases from J, with 8 bases in between. Germline CDR1 reads MNHEY; CDR2 reads SMNVEV (reference sequence). The CDR3 totals 14 residues.

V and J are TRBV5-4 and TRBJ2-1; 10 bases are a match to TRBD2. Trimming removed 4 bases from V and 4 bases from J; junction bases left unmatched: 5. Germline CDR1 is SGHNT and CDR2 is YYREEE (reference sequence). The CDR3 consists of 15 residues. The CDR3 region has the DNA TGTGCCAGCAGCGTCCGGACTAGCGGTTACAATGAGCAGTTCTTC. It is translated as CASSVRTSGYNEQFF.

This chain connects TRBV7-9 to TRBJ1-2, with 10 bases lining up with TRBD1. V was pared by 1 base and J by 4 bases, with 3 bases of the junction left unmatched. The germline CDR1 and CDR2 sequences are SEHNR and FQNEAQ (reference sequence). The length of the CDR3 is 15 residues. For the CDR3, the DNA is TGTGCCAGCAGCTTAGGAGGGGACAGGGGCTATGGCTACACCTTC. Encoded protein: CASSLGGDRGYGYTF.

As DNA, the CDR3 is TGTGCCAGCAGCGCGACAGGTATTGGTGGCTACACCTTC. Its protein is CASSATGIGGYTF. The rearrangement links TRBV7-2 to TRBJ1-2; possible D gene TRBD1, 6 bases. The germline V gene encodes CDR1 SGHTA and CDR2 FQGNSA. Trimming took 5 bases from V and 7 from J, leaving 14 bases between them. The CDR3 has 13 amino acids.

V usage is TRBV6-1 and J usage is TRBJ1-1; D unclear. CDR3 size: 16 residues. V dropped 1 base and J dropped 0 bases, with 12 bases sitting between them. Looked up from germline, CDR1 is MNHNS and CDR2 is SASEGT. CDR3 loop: CASSEGGRRVNTEAFF. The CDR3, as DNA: TGTGCCAGCAGTGAAGGTGGCAGGCGGGTGAACACTGAAGCTTTCTTT.

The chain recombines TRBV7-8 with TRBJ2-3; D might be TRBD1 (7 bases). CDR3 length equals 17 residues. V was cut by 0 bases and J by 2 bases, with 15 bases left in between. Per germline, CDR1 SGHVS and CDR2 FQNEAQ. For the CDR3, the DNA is TGTGCCAGCAGCTTAGCGCGGGGACAGAAAGACACAGATACGCAGTATTTT. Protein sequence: CASSLARGQKDTDTQYF.

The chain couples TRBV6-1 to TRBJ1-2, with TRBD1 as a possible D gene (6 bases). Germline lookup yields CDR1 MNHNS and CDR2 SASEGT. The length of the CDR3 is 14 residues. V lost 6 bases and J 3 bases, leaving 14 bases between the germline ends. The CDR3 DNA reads TGTGCCAGCAGACCCGGCAGGGGTGACTATGGCTACACCTTC. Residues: CASRPGRGDYGYTF.

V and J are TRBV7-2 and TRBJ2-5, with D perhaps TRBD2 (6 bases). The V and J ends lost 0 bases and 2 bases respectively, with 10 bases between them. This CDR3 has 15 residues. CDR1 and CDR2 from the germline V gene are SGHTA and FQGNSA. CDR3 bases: TGTGCCAGCAGCTTAGCGCTAGCGCGACAAGAGACCCAGTACTTC. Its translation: CASSLALARQETQYF.

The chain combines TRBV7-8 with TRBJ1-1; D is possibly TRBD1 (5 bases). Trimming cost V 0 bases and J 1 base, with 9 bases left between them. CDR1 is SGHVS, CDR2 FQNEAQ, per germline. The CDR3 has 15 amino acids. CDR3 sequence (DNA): TGTGCCAGCAGCTTAGCGGCCCAGGGGAACACTGAAGCTTTCTTT. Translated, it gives CASSLAAQGNTEAFF.

The CDR3 here is CASSRASGRLPYTDTQYF. CDR3 DNA sequence: TGCGCCAGCAGTCGTGCTAGCGGGAGACTCCCATACACAGATACGCAGTATTTT. The genes are TRBV5-1 and TRBJ2-3; 10 bases line up with TRBD2. Germline assignment: CDR1 SGHRS and CDR2 YFSETQ. The CDR3 has 18 residues. With 5 bases clipped from V and 2 bases from J, the junction kept 14 bases outside the gene matches.

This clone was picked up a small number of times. CDR3 loop: CAWSKGTGGTEAFF. As DNA, the CDR3 is TGTGCCTGGAGTAAAGGGACAGGGGGGACTGAAGCTTTCTTT. The chain employs TRBV30 and TRBJ1-1; TRBD1 agrees at 11 bases. Trimming cost V 2 bases and J 5 bases; bases outside gene matches: 4. Germline V lookup: CDR1 GTSNPN, CDR2 SVGIG (reference sequence). The CDR3 consists of 14 residues.

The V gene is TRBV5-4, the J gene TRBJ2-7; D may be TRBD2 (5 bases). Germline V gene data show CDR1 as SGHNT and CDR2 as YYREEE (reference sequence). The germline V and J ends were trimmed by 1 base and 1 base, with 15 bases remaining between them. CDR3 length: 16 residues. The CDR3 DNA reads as TGTGCCAGCAGCTTGAAAAAGGACTCGCAATCCTACGAGCAGTACTTC. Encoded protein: CASSLKKDSQSYEQYF.

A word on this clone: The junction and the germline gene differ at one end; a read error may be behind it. This chain's CDR3 is CASSLGLGGTGQFF. CDR3 DNA: TGTGCTAGCAGCCTGGGACTAGGGGGAACAGGGCAGTTCTTC. The chain links TRBV7-7 to TRBJ2-1, with TRBD2 matching over 8 bases. CDR3 length: 14 residues. Germline CDR1 and CDR2: SSHAT and FNYEAQ (reference sequence). Variable domain in full (rest from reference TRBV7-7 and TRBJ2-1): GAGVSQSPRYKVTKRGQDVTLRCDPISSHATLYWYQQALGQGPEFLTYFNYEAQPDKSGLPSDRFSAERPEGSISTLTIQRTEQRDSAMYRCASSLGLGGTGQFFGPGTRLTVL.

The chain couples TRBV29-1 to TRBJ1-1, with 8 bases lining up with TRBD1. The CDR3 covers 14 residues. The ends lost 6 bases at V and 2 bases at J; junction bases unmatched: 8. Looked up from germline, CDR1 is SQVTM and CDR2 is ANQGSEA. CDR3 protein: CSVMTGTGNTEAFF. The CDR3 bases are TGCAGCGTAATGACCGGGACAGGAAACACTGAAGCTTTCTTT.